The T cell receptor (beta chain) described here comes from a study of cytomegalovirus exposure and HLA in healthy donors. There are 16 residues in the CDR3. V dropped 4 bases and J dropped 5; count of bases not matched to a gene: 11. The germline V gene encodes CDR1 SGHTA and CDR2 FQGNSA. Regarding the study as a whole: What was likely a sequencing artifact was a cluster of highly shared sequence variants. It was about 150 TCR beta chains that were listed as cytomegalovirus-associated.

The PCR used 60 Vbeta and 13 Jbeta primers. Repertoires were generated with immunoSEQ multiplex PCR, while TCRdb's copy carries only in-frame clones and drops some. The data show under 200,000 clones, 65% to 85% seen once. This clone was seen just once. The antigen is not known. This TCR derives from a woman between 40 and 55 years old in good health and CMV-seropositive. Material: PBMCs. This chain links TRBV7-2 with TRBJ2-3; TRBD1 matches 8 bases. CDR3 amino acids: CASSSSTGALGDTQYF. The CDR3 nucleotides are TGTGCCAGCAGCTCGTCGACAGGGGCCCTGGGAGATACGCAGTATTTT. The complete variable domain, with remaining parts taken from reference TRBV7-2 and TRBJ2-3, reads GAGVSQSPSNKVTEKGKDVELRCDPISGHTALYWYRQSLGQGLEFLIYFQGNSAPDKSGLPSDRFSAERTGGSVSTLTIQRTQQEDSAVYLCASSSSTGALGDTQYFGPGTRLTVL.